Each of the 15 T cell receptor beta chains below was sequenced from the same sample in a study of CXCR3-negative and CXCR3-positive naive CD8 T cells. In preparing the TRB cDNA libraries, 5' RACE with UMI labels was used. TCRdb re-called the 5' RACE reads and shows each CDR3 protein once, DNA omitted. The table counts around 81,000 distinct CDR3 sequences; more than 1.5% lies in the top ten. The sequenced sample was naive CXCR3- CD8+ T cells from blood. Subset here: CD45RO-CCR7+CD27+CD95- naive CD8+ T cells lacking CXCR3 (TNR3-). These receptors came from a human donor in good health. Some clones in this sample may be carry-over from other donors' samples.

The chain's CDR3 is CSVVRDTEAFF. The gene calls are TRBV29-1 and TRBJ1-1. This CDR3 region has 11 residues. Per the germline V gene, CDR1 is SQVTM and CDR2 is ANQGSEA.

CDR3: CSVVQNNEQFF. The chain joins TRBV29-1 to TRBJ2-1. The CDR3 spans 11 residues. From germline, CDR1 is SQVTM and CDR2 ANQGSEA.

The V gene is TRBV6-6, the J gene TRBJ2-7. The germline V gene has CDR1 MNHNY and CDR2 SVGAGI (reference sequence). There are 13 residues in the CDR3. The CDR3 protein is CASSYFRDYEQYF.

The V gene is TRBV7-8, the J gene TRBJ2-2; TCRdb returns TRBD2, unconfirmable since there is no DNA. Germline CDR1 reads SGHVS; CDR2 reads FQNEAQ. The length of the CDR3 is 15 residues. CDR3 in amino acids: CASSPPARNTGELFF.

This chain connects TRBV7-6 to TRBJ1-1; TCRdb's assignment of TRBD1 cannot be checked, as there is no DNA. Germline values: CDR1 SGHVS, CDR2 FNYEAQ. The CDR3 covers 13 residues. The CDR3 loop is CASSFAGGTEAFF.

The chain uses TRBV6-5 and TRBJ2-1; the D call from TCRdb, TRBD2, cannot be confirmed without DNA. Germline V CDR1 and CDR2: MNHEY, SVGAGI. The CDR3 loop spans 15 amino acids. The CDR3 is CASSYRRGAGDEQFF.

The chain is built from TRBV3-1 and TRBJ1-2. This CDR3 has 16 amino acids. Per germline, CDR1 LGHDT and CDR2 YNNKEL (reference sequence). The CDR3 is CASSQDLAVHLYGYTF.

This sequence joins TRBV29-1 and TRBJ2-7; TCRdb calls TRBD1, which cannot be checked without DNA. Germline V gene data show CDR1 as SQVTM and CDR2 as ANQGSEA. The CDR3 contains 14 residues. This CDR3 is CSVELREPFYEQYF.

This chain links TRBV19 with TRBJ2-1; lacking DNA, the TRBD1 call made by TCRdb goes unchecked. The CDR3 sequence is 15 residues long. Germline values: CDR1 LNHDA, CDR2 SQIVND (reference sequence). The CDR3 here is CASSMWGTDYNEQFF.

V and J are TRBV5-4 and TRBJ2-7; TCRdb lists TRBD2, though no DNA is available to test this call. Per germline, CDR1 SGHNT and CDR2 YYREEE (reference sequence). The CDR3 has 18 amino acids. The CDR3 sequence: CASSLDGLAGGGTYEQYF.

J is TRBJ2-7 and V is TRBV7-2; TCRdb's D call of TRBD2 is untestable without DNA. CDR1 and CDR2 from the germline V gene are SGHTA and FQGNSA. The CDR3 length is 13 residues. CDR3 sequence: CASRPSGGDEQYF.

This sequence joins TRBV12-3 or TRBV12-4 and TRBJ2-7; without DNA, the TCRdb call of TRBD1 cannot be checked. CDR3 length: 16 amino acids. CDR3 sequence: CASSQSGGAFSYEQYF.

The chain uses TRBV7-6 and TRBJ1-2; there is no DNA to check the TCRdb D call of TRBD1. There are 16 residues in the CDR3. Per germline, CDR1 SGHVS and CDR2 FNYEAQ. CDR3 region: CASSLDSGGVLGGYTF. Supplemented by reference TRBV7-6 and TRBJ1-2, the full variable domain reads GAGVSQSPRYKVTKRGQDVALRCDPISGHVSLYWYRQALGQGPEFLTYFNYEAQQDKSGLPNDRFSAERPEGSISTLTIQRTEQRDSAMYRCASSLDSGGVLGGYTFGSGTRLTVV.

The chain combines TRBV6-2 or TRBV6-3 with TRBJ1-5; TCRdb reports TRBD1, a call that lacks DNA to check it against. The CDR3 has 15 amino acids. Germline V gene data show CDR1 as MNHEY and CDR2 as SVGEGT. CDR3: CASSWSGGGNQPQHF.

V and J are TRBV7-6 and TRBJ2-1. Germline V lookup: CDR1 SGHVS, CDR2 FNYEAQ. This CDR3 has 14 residues. CDR3: CASSLDGTLNEQFF.